This T cell receptor beta chain was identified during a study of blood T cell repertoires in COVID-19. The assay was immunoSEQ multiplex PCR, and TCRdb's table has in-frame clones only and misses some. This table has about 230,000 clones, roughly 89% appearing once. From germline, CDR1 is MGHDK and CDR2 SYGVNS. The CDR3 runs to 16 residues. V was pared by 4 bases and J by 0 bases, with 7 bases of the junction left unmatched. Material for sequencing was PBMCs or T cells enriched from blood (not recorded which). The V call is TRBV25-1, the J call TRBJ2-7, with 9 bases aligning to TRBD1. The sequence derives from a woman under 40 with acute COVID-19. The CDR3 coding sequence is TGTGCCAGCAGTGGAACAGGACAGGGGAACTCCTACGAGCAGTACTTC. Translated: CASSGTGQGNSYEQYF.